This T cell receptor (beta chain) was observed in a study of T cells in Graves' hyperthyroidism and ophthalmopathy. Study details: Prior to any treatment, at the point of initial diagnosis, peripheral blood was collected. Notes on the study in general: Median prediction lead before ophthalmopathy onset was six to eight months with the model.

With V trimmed by 5 bases and J by 1 base, 13 bases remained unmatched. The germline V gene has CDR1 SGHAT and CDR2 FQDESV (reference sequence). There are 17 residues in the CDR3. RNA transcripts gave rise to amplified TCR beta CDR3 regions. The TCR CDR3 was amplified in a first-round RT-PCR using the HTBI primer set. Each CDR3 protein is one row after TCRdb ran MiXCR on the multiplex PCR reads. This table holds approximately 400,000 distinct CDR3 sequences, just under 25% found once. This clonotype was found many times. The antigen is unknown. The material sequenced was blood. The TCR sequence derives from a man aged 50-59 years with Graves' hyperthyroidism. This chain uses TRBV11-1 with TRBJ2-5, with 7 bases identical to TRBD2. CDR3 coding DNA: TGTGCCAGCAGCCGCGCGGGTCTGCGGGAGATCCAAGAGACCCAGTACTTC. Translation: CASSRAGLREIQETQYF.